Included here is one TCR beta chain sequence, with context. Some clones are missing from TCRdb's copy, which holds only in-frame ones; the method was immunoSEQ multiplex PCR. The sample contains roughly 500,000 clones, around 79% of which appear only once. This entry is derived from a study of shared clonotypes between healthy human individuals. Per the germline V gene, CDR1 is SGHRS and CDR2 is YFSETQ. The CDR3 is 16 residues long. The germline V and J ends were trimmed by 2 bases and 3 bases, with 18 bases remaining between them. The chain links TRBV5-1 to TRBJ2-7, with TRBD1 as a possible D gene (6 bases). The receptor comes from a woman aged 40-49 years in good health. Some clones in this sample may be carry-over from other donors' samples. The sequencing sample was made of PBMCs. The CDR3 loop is CASSLQPGQGFYEQYF. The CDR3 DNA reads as TGCGCCAGCAGCTTACAGCCGGGACAAGGATTCTACGAGCAGTACTTC.